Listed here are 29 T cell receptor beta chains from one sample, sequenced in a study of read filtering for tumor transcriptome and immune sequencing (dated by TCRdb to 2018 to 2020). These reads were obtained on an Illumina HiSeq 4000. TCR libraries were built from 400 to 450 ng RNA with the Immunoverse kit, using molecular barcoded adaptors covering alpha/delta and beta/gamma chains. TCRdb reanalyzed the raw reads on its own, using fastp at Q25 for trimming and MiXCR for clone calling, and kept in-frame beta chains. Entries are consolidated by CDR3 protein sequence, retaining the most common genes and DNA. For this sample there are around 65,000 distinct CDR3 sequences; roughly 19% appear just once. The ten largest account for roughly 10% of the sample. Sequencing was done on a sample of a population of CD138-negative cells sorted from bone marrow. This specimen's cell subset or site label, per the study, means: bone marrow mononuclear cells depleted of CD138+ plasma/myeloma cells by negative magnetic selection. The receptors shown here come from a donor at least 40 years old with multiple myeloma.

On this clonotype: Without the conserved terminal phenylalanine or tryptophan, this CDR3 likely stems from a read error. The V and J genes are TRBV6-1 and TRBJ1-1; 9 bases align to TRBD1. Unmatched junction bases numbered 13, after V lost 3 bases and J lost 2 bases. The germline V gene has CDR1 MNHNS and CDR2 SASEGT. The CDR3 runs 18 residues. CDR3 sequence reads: CASSDNWGQGWENTEAFS. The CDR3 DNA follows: TGTGCCAGCAGTGATAATTGGGGACAGGGATGGGAAAACACTGAAGCTTTCTCT.

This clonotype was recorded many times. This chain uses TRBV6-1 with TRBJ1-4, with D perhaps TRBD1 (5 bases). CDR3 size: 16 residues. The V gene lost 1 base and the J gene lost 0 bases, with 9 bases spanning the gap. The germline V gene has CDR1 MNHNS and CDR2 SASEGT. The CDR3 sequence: CASSEGGIATNEKLFF. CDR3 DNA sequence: TGTGCCAGCAGTGAAGGGGGGATTGCAACTAATGAAAAACTGTTTTTT.

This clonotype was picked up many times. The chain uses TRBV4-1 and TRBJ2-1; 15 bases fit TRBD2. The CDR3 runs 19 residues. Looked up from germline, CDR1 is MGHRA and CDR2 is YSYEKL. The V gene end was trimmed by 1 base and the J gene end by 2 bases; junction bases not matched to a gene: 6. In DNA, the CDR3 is TGCGCCAGCAGCCAAGGTTGGACTAGCGGGGGGGCACCCTACAATGAGCAGTTCTTC. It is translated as CASSQGWTSGGAPYNEQFF.

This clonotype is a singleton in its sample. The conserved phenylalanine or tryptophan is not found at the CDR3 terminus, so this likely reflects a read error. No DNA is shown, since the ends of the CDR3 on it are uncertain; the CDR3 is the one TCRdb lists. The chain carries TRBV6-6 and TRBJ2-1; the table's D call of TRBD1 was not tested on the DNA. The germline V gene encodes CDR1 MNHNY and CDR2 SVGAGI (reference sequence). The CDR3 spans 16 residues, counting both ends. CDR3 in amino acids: CASSYPGRPSYNEQSL.

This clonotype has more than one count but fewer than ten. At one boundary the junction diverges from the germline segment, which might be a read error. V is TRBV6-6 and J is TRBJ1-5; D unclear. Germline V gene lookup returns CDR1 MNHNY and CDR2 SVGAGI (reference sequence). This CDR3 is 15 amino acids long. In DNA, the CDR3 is TGTGCTAGCAGTTACTCGAGTCAGCCAAATCAGCCCCAGCATTTT. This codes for CASSYSSQPNQPQHF.

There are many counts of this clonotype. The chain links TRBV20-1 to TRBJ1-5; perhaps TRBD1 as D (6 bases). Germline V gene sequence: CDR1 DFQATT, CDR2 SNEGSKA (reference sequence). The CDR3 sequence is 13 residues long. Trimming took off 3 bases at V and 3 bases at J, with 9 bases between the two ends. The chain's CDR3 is CSARKGVNQPQHF. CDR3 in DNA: TGCAGTGCTAGGAAGGGGGTCAATCAGCCCCAGCATTTT.

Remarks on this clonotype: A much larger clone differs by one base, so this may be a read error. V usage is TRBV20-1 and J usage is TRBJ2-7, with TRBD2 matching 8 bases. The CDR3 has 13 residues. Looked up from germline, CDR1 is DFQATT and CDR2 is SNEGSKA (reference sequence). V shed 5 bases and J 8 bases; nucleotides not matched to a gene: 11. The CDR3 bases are TGCAGTGCTGCCGGGACTAGAACTTACAAGCAGTACTTC. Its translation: CSAAGTRTYKQYF.

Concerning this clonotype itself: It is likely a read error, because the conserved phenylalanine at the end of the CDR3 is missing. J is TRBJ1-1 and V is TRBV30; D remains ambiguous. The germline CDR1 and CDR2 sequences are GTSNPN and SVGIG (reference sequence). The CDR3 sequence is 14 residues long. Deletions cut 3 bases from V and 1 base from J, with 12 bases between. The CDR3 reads CAWSVAPGNTEAFS. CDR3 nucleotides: TGTGCCTGGAGCGTAGCGCCGGGGAACACTGAAGCTTTCTCT.

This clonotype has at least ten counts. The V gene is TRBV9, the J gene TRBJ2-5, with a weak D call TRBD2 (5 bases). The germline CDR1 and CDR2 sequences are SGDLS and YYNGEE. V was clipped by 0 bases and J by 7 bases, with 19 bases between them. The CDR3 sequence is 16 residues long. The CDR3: CASSVGPSVGEGTQYF. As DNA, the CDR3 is TGTGCCAGCAGCGTAGGTCCGAGCGTCGGGGAAGGGACCCAGTACTTC.

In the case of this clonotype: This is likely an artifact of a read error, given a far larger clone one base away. CDR3 bases: TGCAGCGTTGAAGGCGACAGCCCCTACGAGCAGTTCTTC. It codes for CSVEGDSPYEQFF. The gene calls are TRBV29-1 and TRBJ2-1; possible D gene TRBD1, 5 bases. The V end was cut by 1 base, the J end by 10 bases, with 14 bases between. CDR1 is SQVTM, CDR2 ANQGSEA, per germline. The CDR3 sequence is 13 residues long.

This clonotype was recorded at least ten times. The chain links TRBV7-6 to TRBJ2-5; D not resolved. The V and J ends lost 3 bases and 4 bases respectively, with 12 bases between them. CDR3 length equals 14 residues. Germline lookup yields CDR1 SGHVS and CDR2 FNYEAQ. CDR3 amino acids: CASSFLGYLETQYF. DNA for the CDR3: TGTGCCAGCAGCTTTTTGGGGTATCTAGAGACCCAGTACTTC.

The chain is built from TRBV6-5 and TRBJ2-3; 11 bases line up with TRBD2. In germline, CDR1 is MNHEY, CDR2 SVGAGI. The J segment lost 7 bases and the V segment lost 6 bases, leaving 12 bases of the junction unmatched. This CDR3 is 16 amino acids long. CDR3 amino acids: CASRLLSGGEDNTQYF. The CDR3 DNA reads TGTGCCAGCAGACTCCTTAGCGGGGGGGAAGACAATACGCAGTATTTT.

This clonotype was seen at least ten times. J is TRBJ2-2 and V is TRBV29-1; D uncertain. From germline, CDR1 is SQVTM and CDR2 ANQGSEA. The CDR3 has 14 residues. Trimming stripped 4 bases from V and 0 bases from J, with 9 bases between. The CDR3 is CSVVGRTNTGELFF. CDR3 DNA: TGCAGCGTTGTCGGCAGGACGAACACCGGGGAGCTGTTTTTT.

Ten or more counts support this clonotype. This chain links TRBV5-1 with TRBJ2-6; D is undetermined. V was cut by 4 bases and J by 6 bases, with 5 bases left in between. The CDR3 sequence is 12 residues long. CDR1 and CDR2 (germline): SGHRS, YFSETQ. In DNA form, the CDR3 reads TGCGCCAGCAGCCCGTCGGCCAACGTCCTGACTTTC. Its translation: CASSPSANVLTF. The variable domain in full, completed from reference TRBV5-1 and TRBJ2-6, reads KAGVTQTPRYLIKTRGQQVTLSCSPISGHRSVSWYQQTPGQGLQFLFEYFSETQRNKGNFPGRFSGRQFSNSRSEMNVSTLELGDSALYLCASSPSANVLTFGAGSRLTVL.

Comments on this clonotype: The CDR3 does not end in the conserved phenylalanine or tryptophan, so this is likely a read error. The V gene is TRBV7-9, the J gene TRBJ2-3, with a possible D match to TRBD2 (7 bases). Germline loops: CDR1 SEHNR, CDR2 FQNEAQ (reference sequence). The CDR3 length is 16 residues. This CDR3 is CASGSERGGISDTQYI. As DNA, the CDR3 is TGTGCTTCCGGAAGTGAACGCGGGGGCATTTCAGATACGCAGTATATT.

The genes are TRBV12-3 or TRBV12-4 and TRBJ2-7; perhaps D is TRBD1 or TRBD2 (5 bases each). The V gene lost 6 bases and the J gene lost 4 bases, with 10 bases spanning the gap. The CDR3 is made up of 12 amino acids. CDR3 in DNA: TGTGCCAGCAGCCCCAGGGAGTACGAGCAGTACTTC. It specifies CASSPREYEQYF.

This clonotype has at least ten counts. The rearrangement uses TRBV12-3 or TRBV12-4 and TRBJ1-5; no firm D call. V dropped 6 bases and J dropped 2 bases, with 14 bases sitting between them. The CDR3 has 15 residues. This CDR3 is CASSLALDGNQPQHF. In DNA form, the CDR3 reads TGTGCCAGCAGCCTAGCCCTAGACGGCAATCAGCCCCAGCATTTT.

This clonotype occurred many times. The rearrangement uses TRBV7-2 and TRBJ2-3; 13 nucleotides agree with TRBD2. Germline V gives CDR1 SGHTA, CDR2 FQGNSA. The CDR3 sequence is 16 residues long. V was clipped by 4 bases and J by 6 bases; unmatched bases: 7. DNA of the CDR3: TGTGCCAGCAGCTCGAGGACTAGCGGGAGATTGGATACGCAGTATTTT. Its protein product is CASSSRTSGRLDTQYF.

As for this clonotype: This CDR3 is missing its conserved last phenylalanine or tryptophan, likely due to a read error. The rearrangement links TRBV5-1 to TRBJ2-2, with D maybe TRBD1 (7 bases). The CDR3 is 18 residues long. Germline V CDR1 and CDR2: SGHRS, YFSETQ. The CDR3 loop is CASKWGDSRSANTEELFL. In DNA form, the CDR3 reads TGCGCCAGCAAATGGGGGGACAGCAGATCCGCGAACACCGAGGAGCTGTTTCTT.

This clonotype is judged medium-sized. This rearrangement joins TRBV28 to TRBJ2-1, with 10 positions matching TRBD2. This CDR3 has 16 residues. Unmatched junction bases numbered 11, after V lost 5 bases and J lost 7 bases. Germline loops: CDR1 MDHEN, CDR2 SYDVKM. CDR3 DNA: TGTGCCAGCAGTCAAAGCGGGGGGGCGATTAAAAATGAGCAGTTCTTC. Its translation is CASSQSGGAIKNEQFF.

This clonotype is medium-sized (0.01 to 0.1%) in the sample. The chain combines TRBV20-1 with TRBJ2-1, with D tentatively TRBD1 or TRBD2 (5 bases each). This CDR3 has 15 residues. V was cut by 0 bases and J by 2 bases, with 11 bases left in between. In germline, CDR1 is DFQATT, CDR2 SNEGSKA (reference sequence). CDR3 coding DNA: TGCAGTGCTAGAGATCACGGGGCCCCCTACAATGAGCAGTTCTTC. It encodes CSARDHGAPYNEQFF.

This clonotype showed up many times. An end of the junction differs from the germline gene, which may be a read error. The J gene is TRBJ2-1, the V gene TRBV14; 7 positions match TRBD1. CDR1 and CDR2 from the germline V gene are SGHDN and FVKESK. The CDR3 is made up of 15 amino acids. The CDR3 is CASSQRQGPWNEPFF. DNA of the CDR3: TGTGCCAGCAGCCAACGACAGGGCCCTTGGAATGAGCCGTTCTTC.

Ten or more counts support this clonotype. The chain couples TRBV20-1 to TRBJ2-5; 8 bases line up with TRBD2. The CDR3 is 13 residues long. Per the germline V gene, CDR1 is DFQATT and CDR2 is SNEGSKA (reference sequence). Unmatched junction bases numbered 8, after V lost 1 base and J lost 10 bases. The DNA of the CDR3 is TGCAGTGCTAGAGTCGGGGGGGGTTACGGCCAGTACTTC. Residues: CSARVGGGYGQYF.

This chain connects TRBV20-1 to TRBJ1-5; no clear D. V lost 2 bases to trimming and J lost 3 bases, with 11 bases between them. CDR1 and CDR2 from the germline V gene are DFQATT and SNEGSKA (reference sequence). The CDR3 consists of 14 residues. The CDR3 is CSARSGNLNQPQHF. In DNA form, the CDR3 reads TGCAGTGCTAGAAGTGGTAACCTCAATCAGCCCCAGCATTTT.

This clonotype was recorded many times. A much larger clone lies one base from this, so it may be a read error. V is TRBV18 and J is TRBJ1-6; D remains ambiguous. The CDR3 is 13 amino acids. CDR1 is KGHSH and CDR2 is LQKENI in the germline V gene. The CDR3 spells CASSPRGGPPPHF. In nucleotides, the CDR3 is TGTGCCAGCTCACCACGGGGAGGACCACCCCCCCACTTT. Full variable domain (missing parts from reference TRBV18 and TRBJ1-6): NAGVMQNPRHLVRRRGQEARLRCSPMKGHSHVYWYRQLPEEGLKFMVYLQKENIIDESGMPKERFSAEFPKEGPSILRIQQVVRGDSAAYFCASSPRGGPPPHFGNGTRLTVT.

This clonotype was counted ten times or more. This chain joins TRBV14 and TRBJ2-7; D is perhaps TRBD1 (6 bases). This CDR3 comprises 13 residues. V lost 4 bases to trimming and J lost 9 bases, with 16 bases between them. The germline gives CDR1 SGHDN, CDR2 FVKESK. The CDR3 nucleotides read TGTGCCAGCAGCCGAAGGACAGCGCAGGGGCAGTACTTC. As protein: CASSRRTAQGQYF.

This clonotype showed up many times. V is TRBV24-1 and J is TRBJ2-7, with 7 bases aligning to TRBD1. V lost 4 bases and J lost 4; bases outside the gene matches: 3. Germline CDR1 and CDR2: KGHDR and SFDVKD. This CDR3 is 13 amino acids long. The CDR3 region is CATSDRQGYEQYF. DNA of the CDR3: TGTGCCACCAGTGACCGACAGGGTTACGAGCAGTACTTC.

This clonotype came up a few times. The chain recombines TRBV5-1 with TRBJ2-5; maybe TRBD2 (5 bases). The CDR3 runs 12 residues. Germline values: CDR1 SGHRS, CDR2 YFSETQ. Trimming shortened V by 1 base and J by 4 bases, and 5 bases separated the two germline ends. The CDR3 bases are TGCGCCAGCAGCTTGCTAGCAGAGACCCAGTACTTC. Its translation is CASSLLAETQYF.

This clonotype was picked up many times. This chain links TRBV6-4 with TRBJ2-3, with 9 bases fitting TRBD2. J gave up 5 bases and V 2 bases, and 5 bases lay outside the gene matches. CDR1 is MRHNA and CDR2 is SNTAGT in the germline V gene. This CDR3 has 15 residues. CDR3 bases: TGTGCCAGCAGTGACCTGCGGGGGGGCTTAGATACGCAGTATTTT. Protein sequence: CASSDLRGGLDTQYF.